The 3 T cell receptor beta chains presented below share a single source sample, sequenced in a study of T cells after posttransplantation cyclophosphamide. Profiled with immunoSEQ multiplex PCR; TCRdb holds only in-frame clones, not every one. The repertoire consists of 20,000 to 25,000 clones, none detected only once. The source material was PBMCs. Receptor source: a woman aged 55-70 years in good health, CMV-negative, and a related stem cell transplant donor.

This clone has a count of ten or more. The chain combines TRBV25-1 with TRBJ2-2; 10 bases are shared with TRBD1. The V and J ends lost 6 bases and 5 bases, in that order; junction bases with no gene match: 6. Germline values: CDR1 MGHDK, CDR2 SYGVNS. The CDR3 covers 15 residues. The CDR3 region is CASSWTGGQTGELFF. The DNA of the CDR3 is TGTGCCAGCAGCTGGACAGGGGGACAAACCGGGGAGCTGTTTTTT.

The table lists this clone with many counts. J is TRBJ2-1 and V is TRBV7-9; TRBD2 matches at 10 bases. The germline gives CDR1 SEHNR, CDR2 FQNEAQ (reference sequence). J gave up 4 bases and V 4 bases, and 7 bases lay outside the gene matches. This CDR3 is built from 16 residues. This CDR3 is CASSSTAGGLYNEQFF. The CDR3 nucleotides are TGTGCCAGCAGCTCGACAGCGGGGGGGTTATACAATGAGCAGTTCTTC.

The V call is TRBV9, the J call TRBJ1-2; D might be TRBD1 (5 bases). The CDR3 runs to 16 residues. The V gene's germline CDR1 is SGDLS and CDR2 YYNGEE. The V end lost 4 bases, the J end lost 0 bases, and 16 bases lay between the germline ends. The CDR3 nucleotides read TGTGCCAGCAGCCTCCGACAGAGCCCTACTAACTATGGCTACACCTTC. This gives the protein CASSLRQSPTNYGYTF.